One and the same sample provided the 4 T cell receptor beta chains below, sequenced in a study of patients and donors after allogeneic stem cell transplantation. A single record per CDR3 protein comes from TCRdb applying MiXCR to the RT-PCR reads. Here the sample spans about a million distinct CDR3 sequences, more than 15% being singletons. The specimen was blood, either unsorted or a sorted T cell fraction (not recorded which). Every receptor here comes from a human donor who was either an allogeneic HSCT recipient or a stem cell or donor lymphocyte infusion donor (not recorded which). It is not recorded whose cells these are; they may come from a transplant donor.

This chain uses TRBV20-1 with TRBJ1-1, with D possibly TRBD1 on 5 matching bases. Germline-derived CDR1 and CDR2 are DFQATT and SNEGSKA (reference sequence). The V end was cut by 2 bases, the J end by 0 bases, with 10 bases between. The CDR3 is 14 amino acids. The CDR3 loop is CSARMGTLNTEAFF. CDR3 sequence (DNA): TGCAGTGCTAGAATGGGGACGTTGAACACTGAAGCTTTCTTT.

In this sample, this clonotype turned up a few times. The gene calls are TRBV20-1 and TRBJ2-7; D unresolved. The germline V gene encodes CDR1 DFQATT and CDR2 SNEGSKA (reference sequence). V lost 5 bases and J lost 0, with 14 bases in between. The CDR3 length is 14 residues. The CDR3 loop is CSALAAPSSYEQYF. As DNA, the CDR3 is TGCAGTGCTTTAGCTGCACCGAGCTCCTACGAGCAGTACTTC.

This rearrangement joins TRBV9 to TRBJ1-3; D not resolved. V lost 0 bases and J 1 base, leaving 11 bases between the germline ends. This CDR3 has 16 amino acids. Germline V gene sequence: CDR1 SGDLS, CDR2 YYNGEE. CDR3 coding DNA: TGTGCCAGCAGCGTAGGGGTTTTAGGTTCTGGAAACACCATATATTTT. Translation gives CASSVGVLGSGNTIYF. Filled out from reference TRBV9 and TRBJ1-3, the complete variable domain reads DSGVTQTPKHLITATGQRVTLRCSPRSGDLSVYWYQQSLDQGLQFLIQYYNGEERAKGNILERFSAQQFPDLHSELNLSSLELGDSALYFCASSVGVLGSGNTIYFGEGSWLTVV.

A few counts support this clonotype. The rearrangement uses TRBV5-1 and TRBJ2-1, with 8 bases that match TRBD1. CDR3 length: 17 amino acids. The J segment lost 5 bases and the V segment lost 4 bases, leaving 14 bases of the junction unmatched. In germline, CDR1 is SGHRS, CDR2 YFSETQ. The CDR3 loop reads CASSPGTGGGGDNEQFF. The CDR3 bases are TGCGCCAGCAGCCCCGGGACAGGAGGTGGAGGGGACAATGAGCAGTTCTTC.